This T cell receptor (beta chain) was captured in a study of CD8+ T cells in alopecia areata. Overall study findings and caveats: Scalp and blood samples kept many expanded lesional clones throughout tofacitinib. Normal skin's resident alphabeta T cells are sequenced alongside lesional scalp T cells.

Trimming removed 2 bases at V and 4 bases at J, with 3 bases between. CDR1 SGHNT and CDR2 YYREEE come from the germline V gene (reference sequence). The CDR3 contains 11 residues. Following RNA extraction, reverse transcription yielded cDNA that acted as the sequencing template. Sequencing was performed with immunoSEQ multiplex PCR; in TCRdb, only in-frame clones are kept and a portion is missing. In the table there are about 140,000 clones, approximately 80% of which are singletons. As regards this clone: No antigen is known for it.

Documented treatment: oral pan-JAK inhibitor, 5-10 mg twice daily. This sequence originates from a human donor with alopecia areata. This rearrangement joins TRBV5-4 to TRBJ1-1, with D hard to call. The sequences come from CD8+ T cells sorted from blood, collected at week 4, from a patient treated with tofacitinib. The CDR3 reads CASSFGTEAFF. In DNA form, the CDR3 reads TGTGCCAGCAGCTTCGGCACTGAAGCTTTCTTT.